The rows below give T cell receptor beta chains drawn from one sample of a study of identifying expanded T cells in peripheral blood. Produced via immunoSEQ multiplex PCR; TCRdb's table is partial and in-frame only. The sample yields about 100,000 clones, about 87% seen once. Sequenced material: blood. The receptors derive from a person between 18 and 75 years old in good health. The CDR3 runs from the conserved cysteine through the conserved F or W. Each record gives: J gene, V gene, CDR3 protein.

TRBJ1-1 TRBV5-1 CASSTPSGAPQNTEAFF
TRBJ2-5 TRBV5-4 CASSRDNQETQYF
TRBJ2-5 TRBV5-1 CASNAPSLAGGQETQYF
TRBJ1-2 TRBV7-3 CASSLNSQLGGYTF
TRBJ2-1 TRBV19 CASSPSGTLQFF
TRBJ1-4 TRBV9 CASSVGGVTNEKLFF
TRBJ2-1 TRBV10-1 CASSESLAGSGEQFF
TRBJ2-7 TRBV2 CASRAGEWYEQYF
TRBJ2-7 TRBV21-1 CASSKVSGQGAYEQYF
TRBJ2-1 TRBV14 CASSPQRERHEQFF
TRBJ1-6 TRBV9 CASSTARGDLPLHF
TRBJ2-3 TRBV4-1 CASSQDGTSGPTDTQYF
TRBJ1-5 TRBV19 CASSINRGHNQPQHF
TRBJ2-3 TRBV7-9 CASSLGAPGTDTQYF
TRBJ1-4 TRBV14 CASSLGAVPLEKLFF
TRBJ2-6 TRBV13 CASSSTRASGANVLTF
TRBJ2-5 TRBV5-6 CASSLVAEETQYF
TRBJ2-7 TRBV7-9 CASGLVSYEQYF
TRBJ1-2 TRBV18 CASSPGVPYGYTF
TRBJ2-3 TRBV5-1 CASSLANTDTQYF
TRBJ2-7 TRBV7-2 CASSLEFGYYEQYF
TRBJ1-2 TRBV9 CASSPSRAAYGYTF
TRBJ1-5 TRBV19 CASSIIRGNQPQHF
TRBJ1-1 TRBV27 CASRTTGGYTEAFF
TRBJ2-2 TRBV5-4 CASSEMEGRGPGELFF
TRBJ2-1 TRBV7-3 CASSPTSDRLHEQFF
TRBJ2-7 TRBV2 CASSALVSSYEQYF
TRBJ1-1 TRBV27 CASSFGGGGTEAFF
TRBJ1-4 TRBV23-1 CASSHQGKTGFRGRGYEKLFF
TRBJ2-1 TRBV5-4 CASSRNGDRAIEQFF
TRBJ1-6 TRBV6-1 CASSEQSGDSPLHF
TRBJ1-1 TRBV6-5 CASRTGWNTEAFF
TRBJ2-3 TRBV5-1 CASSLGFRGVDTQYF